This is a list of T cell receptor beta chains from one sample in a study of T cell changes during pregnancy in multiple sclerosis. Assay used: immunoSEQ multiplex PCR; TCRdb lists only in-frame clones, some missing. The profile shows roughly 77,000 clones, roughly 92% of them singletons. The sequences come from peripheral blood, collected in the second trimester of pregnancy. These receptors were obtained from a female donor with multiple sclerosis, enrolled in a pregnancy study. Each CDR3 is given with its conserved first and last residue. Each record gives: V gene, J gene, clone size, D gene, CDR3 DNA, CDR3 protein. The D gene is left open where the match is weak. Clone sizes are given selectively: once, few, many, or a class where the clone is expanded.

v_gene: TRBV7-3
j_gene: TRBJ2-1
abundance: NA
d_gene: TRBD2
CDR3nt: TGTGCCAGCAGCTTAATTAGGCTAGCGGGAGGTAATAACAATGAGCAGTTCTTC
CDR3aa: CASSLIRLAGGNNNEQFF

v_gene: TRBV2
j_gene: TRBJ2-5
abundance: NA
d_gene: NA
CDR3nt: TGTGCCAGCATCGGGGTTCCTATCCCCCAAGAGACCCAGTACTTC
CDR3aa: CASIGVPIPQETQYF

v_gene: TRBV5-1
j_gene: TRBJ2-1
abundance: NA
d_gene: TRBD1
CDR3nt: TGCGCCAGCAGCCCAGCTATGACAGGGGGGTTGGATGAGCAGTTCTTC
CDR3aa: CASSPAMTGGLDEQFF

v_gene: TRBV28
j_gene: TRBJ1-2
abundance: NA
d_gene: TRBD1
CDR3nt: TGTGCCAGCCCCCAGGGGGCAGTACAGGGCTACACCTTC
CDR3aa: CASPQGAVQGYTF

v_gene: TRBV9
j_gene: TRBJ1-2
abundance: few
d_gene: NA
CDR3nt: TGTGCCAGCATGGGAGAGGGGGAGCACTATGGCTACACCTTC
CDR3aa: CASMGEGEHYGYTF

v_gene: TRBV28
j_gene: TRBJ1-2
abundance: NA
d_gene: NA
CDR3nt: TGTGCCAGCAGCCGGGACACTAACTATGGCTACACCTTC
CDR3aa: CASSRDTNYGYTF

v_gene: TRBV28
j_gene: TRBJ2-7
abundance: NA
d_gene: NA
CDR3nt: TGTGCCAGCAGTTTTCTGGAGAGCGAGCAGTACTTC
CDR3aa: CASSFLESEQYF

v_gene: TRBV5-1
j_gene: TRBJ2-7
abundance: NA
d_gene: TRBD1
CDR3nt: TGCGCCAGCAGCCCGGGACAGGGTCTCGAGCAGTACTTC
CDR3aa: CASSPGQGLEQYF

v_gene: TRBV30
j_gene: TRBJ1-2
abundance: NA
d_gene: NA
CDR3nt: TGTGCCTGGAGAAATCCAGGTCTCGGCTATGGCTACACCTTC
CDR3aa: CAWRNPGLGYGYTF

v_gene: TRBV28
j_gene: TRBJ2-7
abundance: NA
d_gene: TRBD1
CDR3nt: TGTGCCAGCTGCTCGGCCGGGACAGGGACCTACGAGCAGTACTTC
CDR3aa: CASCSAGTGTYEQYF

v_gene: TRBV7-9
j_gene: TRBJ2-3
abundance: NA
d_gene: NA
CDR3nt: TGTGCCAGCAGCTTAGACACCGACACAGATACGCAGTATTTT
CDR3aa: CASSLDTDTDTQYF

v_gene: TRBV6-5
j_gene: TRBJ2-1
abundance: NA
d_gene: NA
CDR3nt: TGTGCCAGCACTCCGGAGTTAGGAAACAATGAGCAGTTCTTC
CDR3aa: CASTPELGNNEQFF

v_gene: TRBV15
j_gene: TRBJ2-2
abundance: once
d_gene: TRBD1
CDR3nt: TGTGCCACCAGCAGAAACAGGGGCACCGGGGAGCTGTTTTTT
CDR3aa: CATSRNRGTGELFF

v_gene: TRBV10-3
j_gene: TRBJ1-1
abundance: NA
d_gene: TRBD1
CDR3nt: TGTGCCATCTCGACGGGACAGAACATTGAAGCTTTCTTT
CDR3aa: CAISTGQNIEAFF

v_gene: TRBV4-1
j_gene: TRBJ2-1
abundance: NA
d_gene: TRBD2
CDR3nt: TGCGCCAGCCGTCCTTTGGGACTAGCGGGATACAATGAGCAGTTCTTC
CDR3aa: CASRPLGLAGYNEQFF

v_gene: TRBV7-2
j_gene: TRBJ1-4
abundance: NA
d_gene: TRBD1
CDR3nt: TGTGCCAGCAGCCCAGGGACAGTAGGGGAAAAACTGTTTTTT
CDR3aa: CASSPGTVGEKLFF

v_gene: TRBV9
j_gene: TRBJ1-1
abundance: NA
d_gene: NA
CDR3nt: TGTGCCAGCAGCGTAGGGCAGGGGAACACTGAAGCTTTCTTT
CDR3aa: CASSVGQGNTEAFF

v_gene: TRBV27
j_gene: TRBJ2-7
abundance: once
d_gene: TRBD2
CDR3nt: TGTGCCAGCAGTTCCGGGACTAGCATGTTCGAGCAGTACTTC
CDR3aa: CASSSGTSMFEQYF

v_gene: TRBV11-1
j_gene: TRBJ1-1
abundance: NA
d_gene: TRBD1
CDR3nt: TGTGCCAGCAGCTTATTTATCGGGACAGCCCTGAACACTGAAGCTTTCTTT
CDR3aa: CASSLFIGTALNTEAFF

v_gene: TRBV6-5
j_gene: TRBJ1-1
abundance: NA
d_gene: TRBD1
CDR3nt: TGTGCCAGCAGTTCCGGCCGGGACAGGGATGCTTTCTTT
CDR3aa: CASSSGRDRDAFF

v_gene: TRBV21-1
j_gene: TRBJ2-2
abundance: few
d_gene: NA
CDR3nt: TGTGCCAGCAGCAATCACTGGCGGGAGCTCACCGGGGAGCTGTTTTTT
CDR3aa: CASSNHWRELTGELFF

v_gene: TRBV5-4
j_gene: TRBJ2-5
abundance: NA
d_gene: TRBD2
CDR3nt: TGTGCCAGCAGCTTGGGACTAGCGGGGGGGGAGACCCAGTACTTC
CDR3aa: CASSLGLAGGETQYF

v_gene: TRBV2
j_gene: TRBJ1-2
abundance: NA
d_gene: NA
CDR3nt: TGTGCCAGCAGTGAATACGCCCTATCCAACTATGGCTACACCTTC
CDR3aa: CASSEYALSNYGYTF

v_gene: TRBV10-2
j_gene: TRBJ2-3
abundance: NA
d_gene: TRBD1
CDR3nt: TGCGCCAGCAGCGTGAAGGACAGGCAAACAGATACGCAGTATTTT
CDR3aa: CASSVKDRQTDTQYF

v_gene: TRBV5-1
j_gene: TRBJ1-1
abundance: NA
d_gene: TRBD1
CDR3nt: TGCGCCAGCAGCGGACAGGCTTTGAACACTGAAGCTTTCTTT
CDR3aa: CASSGQALNTEAFF

v_gene: TRBV11-3
j_gene: TRBJ2-1
abundance: NA
d_gene: TRBD1
CDR3nt: TGTGCCAGCAGCTTGGGACAGGGGCTGAGAGGATGGGTTGAGGAGCAGTTCTTC
CDR3aa: CASSLGQGLRGWVEEQFF

v_gene: TRBV6-1
j_gene: TRBJ2-4
abundance: once
d_gene: TRBD2
CDR3nt: TGTGCCAGCAGTGAAGGCGGGGGTTTAGCCAAAAACATTCAGTACTTC
CDR3aa: CASSEGGGLAKNIQYF

v_gene: TRBV19
j_gene: TRBJ1-2
abundance: NA
d_gene: TRBD1
CDR3nt: TGTGCCAGTAGTATAGGGGGGACAGCGGCCCGGTATGGCTACACCTTC
CDR3aa: CASSIGGTAARYGYTF

v_gene: TRBV5-8
j_gene: TRBJ1-5
abundance: NA
d_gene: NA
CDR3nt: TGTGCCAGCAGCTTGTGGGAGAGGAATCAGCCCCAGCATTTT
CDR3aa: CASSLWERNQPQHF

v_gene: TRBV4-3
j_gene: TRBJ2-3
abundance: NA
d_gene: TRBD2
CDR3nt: TGCGCCAGCAGCCAAGATAATCCGGGGGGGAGGGGGACGCAGTATTTT
CDR3aa: CASSQDNPGGRGTQYF

v_gene: TRBV15
j_gene: TRBJ2-7
abundance: few
d_gene: NA
CDR3nt: TGTGCCACCAGCAGAGACGACAGTTCAACCTACGAGCAGTACTTC
CDR3aa: CATSRDDSSTYEQYF

v_gene: TRBV5-1
j_gene: TRBJ2-2
abundance: NA
d_gene: TRBD2
CDR3nt: TGCGCCAGCAGCTTGCGGACTAGCGGGAGGGGGTCGGCCACCGGGGAGCTGTTTTTT
CDR3aa: CASSLRTSGRGSATGELFF

v_gene: TRBV5-5
j_gene: TRBJ2-3
abundance: NA
d_gene: NA
CDR3nt: TGTGCCAGCAGCTTCGACAGTGGGACAGATACGCAGTATTTT
CDR3aa: CASSFDSGTDTQYF

v_gene: TRBV7-9
j_gene: TRBJ2-1
abundance: once
d_gene: TRBD2
CDR3nt: TGTGCCAGCAGTTTTAGCGGGAGAAGGGTCAATGAGCAGTTCTTC
CDR3aa: CASSFSGRRVNEQFF

v_gene: TRBV5-8
j_gene: TRBJ2-7
abundance: NA
d_gene: TRBD1
CDR3nt: TGTGCCAGCAGCTTGACAGGGGGCGGGTACGAGCAGTACTTC
CDR3aa: CASSLTGGGYEQYF

v_gene: TRBV28
j_gene: TRBJ2-7
abundance: once
d_gene: NA
CDR3nt: TGTGCCAGCAGTTTAATCGCCTCCGGGTTCGTAAACGAGCAGTACTTC
CDR3aa: CASSLIASGFVNEQYF

v_gene: TRBV4-1
j_gene: TRBJ2-5
abundance: NA
d_gene: TRBD1
CDR3nt: TGCGCCAGCAGCCAGTTAGCAACAGGGGTAGGAGAGACCCAGTACTTC
CDR3aa: CASSQLATGVGETQYF

v_gene: TRBV18
j_gene: TRBJ1-2
abundance: once
d_gene: TRBD1
CDR3nt: TGTGCCAGCTCACCCCTACCCGACAGGGAAGGTGACTATGGCTACACCTTC
CDR3aa: CASSPLPDREGDYGYTF

v_gene: TRBV29-1
j_gene: TRBJ2-5
abundance: once
d_gene: NA
CDR3nt: TGCAGCGCCCTCCGAGAGACCCAGTACTTC
CDR3aa: CSALRETQYF

v_gene: TRBV19
j_gene: TRBJ1-4
abundance: NA
d_gene: NA
CDR3nt: TGTGCCAGTAGTAATTCTCGGGGGTCTCCAAACGGTGAAAAACTGTTTTTT
CDR3aa: CASSNSRGSPNGEKLFF

v_gene: TRBV4-3
j_gene: TRBJ1-4
abundance: NA
d_gene: TRBD1
CDR3nt: TGCGCCAGCAGCCCCTACCTGGGGACAGGTGAAAAACTGTTTTTT
CDR3aa: CASSPYLGTGEKLFF

v_gene: TRBV7-2
j_gene: TRBJ1-1
abundance: few
d_gene: TRBD1
CDR3nt: TGTGCCAGCAGCTTACGGACAGGGCGGGCTTTCTTT
CDR3aa: CASSLRTGRAFF

v_gene: TRBV29-1
j_gene: TRBJ1-2
abundance: NA
d_gene: TRBD1
CDR3nt: TGCAGCGCAGACAGGGGGCGCGACTATGGCTACACCTTC
CDR3aa: CSADRGRDYGYTF

v_gene: TRBV15
j_gene: TRBJ2-7
abundance: NA
d_gene: NA
CDR3nt: TGTGCCACCAGCAGAGATCGCGGGACCCCCGAGCAGTACTTC
CDR3aa: CATSRDRGTPEQYF

v_gene: TRBV7-8
j_gene: TRBJ2-7
abundance: NA
d_gene: TRBD1
CDR3nt: TGTGCCAGCAGCTTAAGACAGGGGGTCGCCATTTCCTACGAGCAGTACTTC
CDR3aa: CASSLRQGVAISYEQYF

v_gene: TRBV5-6
j_gene: TRBJ2-5
abundance: NA
d_gene: TRBD2
CDR3nt: TGTGCCAGCAGCACACTAGCGGGGGGCCCAGAGACCCAGTACTTC
CDR3aa: CASSTLAGGPETQYF

v_gene: TRBV28
j_gene: TRBJ2-1
abundance: NA
d_gene: TRBD2
CDR3nt: TGTGCCAGCAGTTCTCTGGGGACTAGCGGCTACAATGAGCAGTTCTTC
CDR3aa: CASSSLGTSGYNEQFF

v_gene: TRBV5-1
j_gene: TRBJ2-7
abundance: NA
d_gene: TRBD2
CDR3nt: TGCGCCAGCAGCTTGGTGGGCGGGAGTTACGAGCAGTACTTC
CDR3aa: CASSLVGGSYEQYF

v_gene: TRBV5-1
j_gene: TRBJ1-2
abundance: NA
d_gene: TRBD1
CDR3nt: TGCGCCAGCAGCGCGGACAGGGACTATGGCTACACCTTC
CDR3aa: CASSADRDYGYTF

v_gene: TRBV18
j_gene: TRBJ2-1
abundance: NA
d_gene: TRBD2
CDR3nt: TGTGCCAGCTCACGGTATGCGGCGGGGGTAACCTACAATGAGCAGTTCTTC
CDR3aa: CASSRYAAGVTYNEQFF

v_gene: TRBV7-9
j_gene: TRBJ2-4
abundance: NA
d_gene: TRBD1
CDR3nt: TGTGCCAGCAGCCCTCAGGGGGACATTCAGTACTTC
CDR3aa: CASSPQGDIQYF

v_gene: TRBV6-5
j_gene: TRBJ1-2
abundance: NA
d_gene: TRBD1
CDR3nt: TGTGCCAGCAGTTCGGGACAGTTCTCTGGCTACACCTTC
CDR3aa: CASSSGQFSGYTF

v_gene: TRBV19
j_gene: TRBJ2-7
abundance: NA
d_gene: TRBD1
CDR3nt: TGTGCCAGTGCCGGACAGGGGTATTACGAGCAGTACTTC
CDR3aa: CASAGQGYYEQYF

v_gene: TRBV7-9
j_gene: TRBJ1-2
abundance: few
d_gene: TRBD1
CDR3nt: TGTGCCAGCAGCTTAGGACAGGGGGCTAACTATGGCTACACCTTC
CDR3aa: CASSLGQGANYGYTF

v_gene: TRBV7-2
j_gene: TRBJ2-1
abundance: few
d_gene: NA
CDR3nt: TGTGCCAGCAGCTTACTTACGGGACTGAATGAGCAGTTCTTC
CDR3aa: CASSLLTGLNEQFF

v_gene: TRBV29-1
j_gene: TRBJ1-3
abundance: NA
d_gene: TRBD1
CDR3nt: TGCAGCGTGACAGGGGTTACTGGAAACACCATATATTTT
CDR3aa: CSVTGVTGNTIYF